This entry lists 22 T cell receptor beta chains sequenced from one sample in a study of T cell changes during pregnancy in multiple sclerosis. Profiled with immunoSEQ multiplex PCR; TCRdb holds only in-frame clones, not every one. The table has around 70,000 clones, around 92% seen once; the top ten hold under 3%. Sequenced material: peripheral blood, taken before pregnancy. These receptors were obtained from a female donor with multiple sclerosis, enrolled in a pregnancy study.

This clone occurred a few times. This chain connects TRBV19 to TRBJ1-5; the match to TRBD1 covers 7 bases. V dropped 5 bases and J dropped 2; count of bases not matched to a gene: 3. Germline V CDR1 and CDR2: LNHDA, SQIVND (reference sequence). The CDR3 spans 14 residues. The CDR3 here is CASSPGGGNQPQHF. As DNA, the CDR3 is TGTGCCAGTAGTCCAGGGGGTGGCAATCAGCCCCAGCATTTT. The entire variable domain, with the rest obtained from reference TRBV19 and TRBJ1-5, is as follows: DGGITQSPKYLFRKEGQNVTLSCEQNLNHDAMYWYRQDPGQGLRLIYYSQIVNDFQKGDIAEGYSVSREKKESFPLTVTSAQKNPTAFYLCASSPGGGNQPQHFGDGTRLSIL.

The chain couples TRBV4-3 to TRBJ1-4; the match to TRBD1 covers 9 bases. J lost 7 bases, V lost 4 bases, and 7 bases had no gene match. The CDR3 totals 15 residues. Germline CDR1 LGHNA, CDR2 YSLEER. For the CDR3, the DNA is TGCGCCAGCAGCCTCAACAGGGGGCTGAGTGAAAAACTGTTTTTT. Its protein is CASSLNRGLSEKLFF.

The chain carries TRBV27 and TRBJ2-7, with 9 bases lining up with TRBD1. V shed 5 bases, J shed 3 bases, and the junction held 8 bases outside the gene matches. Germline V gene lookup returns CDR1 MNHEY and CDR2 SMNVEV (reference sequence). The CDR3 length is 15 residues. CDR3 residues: CASSLSGTGFYEQYF. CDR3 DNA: TGTGCCAGCAGTCTCTCCGGGACAGGGTTCTACGAGCAGTACTTC.

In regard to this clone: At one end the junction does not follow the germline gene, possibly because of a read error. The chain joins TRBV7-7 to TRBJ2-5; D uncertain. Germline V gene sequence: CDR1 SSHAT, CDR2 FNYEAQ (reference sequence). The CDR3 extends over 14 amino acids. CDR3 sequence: CASTLRIGGETQYF. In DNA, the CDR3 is TGTGCTAGCACCTTGAGGATCGGTGGGGAGACCCAGTACTTC.

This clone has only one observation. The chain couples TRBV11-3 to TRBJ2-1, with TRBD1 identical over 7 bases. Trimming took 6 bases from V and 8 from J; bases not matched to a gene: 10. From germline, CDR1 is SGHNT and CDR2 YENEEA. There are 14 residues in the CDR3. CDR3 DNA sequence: TGTGCCAGCAGTTCGTATGACAGGGATGATGAGCAGTTCTTC. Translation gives CASSSYDRDDEQFF.

The CDR3 region has the DNA TGTGCCAGCAGCGTAGGGGCAGCCTCGACCTTAAGCACAGATACGCAGTATTTT. It yields the protein CASSVGAASTLSTDTQYF. The J gene is TRBJ2-3, the V gene TRBV9; no reliable D call. The CDR3 totals 18 residues. Germline V gene sequence: CDR1 SGDLS, CDR2 YYNGEE. The V gene lost 0 bases and the J gene lost 0 bases, with 17 bases spanning the gap.

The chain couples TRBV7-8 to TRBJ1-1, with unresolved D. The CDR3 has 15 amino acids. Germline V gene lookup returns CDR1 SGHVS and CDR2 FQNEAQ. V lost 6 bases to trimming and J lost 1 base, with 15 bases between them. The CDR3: CASSTNEVRNTEAFF. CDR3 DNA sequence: TGTGCCAGCAGTACCAACGAAGTTAGGAACACTGAAGCTTTCTTT.

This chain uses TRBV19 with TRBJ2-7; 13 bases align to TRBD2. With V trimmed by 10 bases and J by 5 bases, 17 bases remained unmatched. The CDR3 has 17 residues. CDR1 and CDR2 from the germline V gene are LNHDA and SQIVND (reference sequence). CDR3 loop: CATSNIGGLAGSHEQYF. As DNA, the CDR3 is TGTGCCACTTCCAACATAGGGGGACTAGCGGGATCCCACGAGCAGTACTTC.

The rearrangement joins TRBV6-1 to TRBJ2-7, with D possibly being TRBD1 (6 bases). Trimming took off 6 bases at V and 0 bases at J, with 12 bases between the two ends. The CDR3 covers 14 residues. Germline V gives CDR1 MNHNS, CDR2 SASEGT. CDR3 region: CASSRTDFSYEQYF. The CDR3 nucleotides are TGTGCCAGCAGCAGGACAGACTTCTCCTACGAGCAGTACTTC.

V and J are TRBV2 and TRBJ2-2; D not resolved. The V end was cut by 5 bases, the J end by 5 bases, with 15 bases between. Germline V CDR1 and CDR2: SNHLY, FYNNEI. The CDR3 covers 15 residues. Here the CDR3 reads CASSPLADLTGELFF. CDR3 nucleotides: TGTGCCAGCAGTCCGTTAGCTGACCTAACCGGGGAGCTGTTTTTT.

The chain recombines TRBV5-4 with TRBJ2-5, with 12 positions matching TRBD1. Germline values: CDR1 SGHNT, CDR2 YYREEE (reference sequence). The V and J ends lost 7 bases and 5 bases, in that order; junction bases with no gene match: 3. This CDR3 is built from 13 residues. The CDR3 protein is CASGTGGLETQYF. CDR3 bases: TGTGCCAGCGGGACAGGGGGCTTGGAGACCCAGTACTTC. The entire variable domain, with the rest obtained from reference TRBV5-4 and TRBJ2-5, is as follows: ETGVTQSPTHLIKTRGQQVTLRCSSQSGHNTVSWYQQALGQGPQFIFQYYREEENGRGNFPPRFSGLQFPNYSSELNVNALELDDSALYLCASGTGGLETQYFGPGTRLLVL.

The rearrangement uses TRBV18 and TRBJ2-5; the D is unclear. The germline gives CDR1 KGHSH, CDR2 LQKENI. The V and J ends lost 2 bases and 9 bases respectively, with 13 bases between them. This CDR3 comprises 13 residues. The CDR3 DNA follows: TGTGCCAGCTCACCAGTAGCTAACGAAGCCCAGTACTTC. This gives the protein CASSPVANEAQYF.

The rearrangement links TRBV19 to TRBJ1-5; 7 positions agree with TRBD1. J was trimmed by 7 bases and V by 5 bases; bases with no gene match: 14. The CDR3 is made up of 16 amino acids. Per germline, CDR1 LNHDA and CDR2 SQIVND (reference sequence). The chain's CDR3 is CASSPGSQGTGQPQHF. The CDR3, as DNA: TGTGCCAGTAGTCCTGGGTCACAGGGGACGGGACAGCCCCAGCATTTT. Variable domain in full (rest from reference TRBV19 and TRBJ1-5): DGGITQSPKYLFRKEGQNVTLSCEQNLNHDAMYWYRQDPGQGLRLIYYSQIVNDFQKGDIAEGYSVSREKKESFPLTVTSAQKNPTAFYLCASSPGSQGTGQPQHFGDGTRLSIL.

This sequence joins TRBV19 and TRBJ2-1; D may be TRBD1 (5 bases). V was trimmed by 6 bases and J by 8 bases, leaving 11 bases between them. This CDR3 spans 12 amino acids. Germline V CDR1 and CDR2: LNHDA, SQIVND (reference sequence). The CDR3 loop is CASSREGDEQFF. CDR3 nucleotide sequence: TGTGCCAGTAGCCGAGAAGGGGATGAGCAGTTCTTC.

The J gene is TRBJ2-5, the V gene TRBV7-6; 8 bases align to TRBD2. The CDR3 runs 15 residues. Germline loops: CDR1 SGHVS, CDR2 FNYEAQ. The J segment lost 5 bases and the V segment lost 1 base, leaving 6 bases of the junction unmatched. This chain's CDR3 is CASSLGAGVPETQYF. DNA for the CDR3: TGTGCCAGCAGCTTAGGAGCGGGAGTGCCTGAGACCCAGTACTTC.

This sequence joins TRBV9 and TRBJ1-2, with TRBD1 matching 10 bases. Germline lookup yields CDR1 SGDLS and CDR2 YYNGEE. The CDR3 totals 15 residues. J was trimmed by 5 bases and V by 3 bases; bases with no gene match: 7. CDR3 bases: TGTGCCAGCAGCGACCGGACAGGGGGTCGGTATGGCTACACCTTC. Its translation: CASSDRTGGRYGYTF. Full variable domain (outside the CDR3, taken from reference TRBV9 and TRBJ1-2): DSGVTQTPKHLITATGQRVTLRCSPRSGDLSVYWYQQSLDQGLQFLIQYYNGEERAKGNILERFSAQQFPDLHSELNLSSLELGDSALYFCASSDRTGGRYGYTFGSGTRLTVV.

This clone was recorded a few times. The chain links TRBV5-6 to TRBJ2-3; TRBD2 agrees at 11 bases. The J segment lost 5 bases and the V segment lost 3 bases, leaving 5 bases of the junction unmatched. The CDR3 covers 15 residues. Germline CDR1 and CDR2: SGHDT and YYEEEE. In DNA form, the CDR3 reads TGTGCCAGCAGCTCGAGACTAGCGGGGAGAGATACGCAGTATTTT. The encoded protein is CASSSRLAGRDTQYF.

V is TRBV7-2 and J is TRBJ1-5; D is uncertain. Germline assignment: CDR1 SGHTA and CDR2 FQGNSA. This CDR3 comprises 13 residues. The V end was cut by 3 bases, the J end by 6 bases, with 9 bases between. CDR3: CASSFSRGQPQHF. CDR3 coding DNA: TGTGCCAGCAGCTTTTCTCGGGGTCAGCCCCAGCATTTT.

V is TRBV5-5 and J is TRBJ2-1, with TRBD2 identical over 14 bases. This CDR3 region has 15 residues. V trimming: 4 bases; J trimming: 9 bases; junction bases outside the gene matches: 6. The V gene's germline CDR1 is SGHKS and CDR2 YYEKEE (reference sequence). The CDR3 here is CASSGTSGSRFEQFF. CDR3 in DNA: TGTGCCAGCAGCGGGACTAGCGGGAGTCGTTTTGAGCAGTTCTTC.

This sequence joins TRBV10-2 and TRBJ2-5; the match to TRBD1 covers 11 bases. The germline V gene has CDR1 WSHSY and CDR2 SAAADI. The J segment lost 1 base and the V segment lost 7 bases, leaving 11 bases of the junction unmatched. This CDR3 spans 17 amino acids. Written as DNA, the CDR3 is TGCGCCAGCACCAACTGGGACAGGGGGAAGTTCCAAGAGACCCAGTACTTC. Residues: CASTNWDRGKFQETQYF.

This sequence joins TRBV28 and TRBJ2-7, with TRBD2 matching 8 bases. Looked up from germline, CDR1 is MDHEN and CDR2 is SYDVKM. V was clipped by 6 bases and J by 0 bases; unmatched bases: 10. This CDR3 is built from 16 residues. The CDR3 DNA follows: TGTGCCAGCAGCCCCCGGGGTAGCGGGAACTCCTACGAGCAGTACTTC. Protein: CASSPRGSGNSYEQYF.

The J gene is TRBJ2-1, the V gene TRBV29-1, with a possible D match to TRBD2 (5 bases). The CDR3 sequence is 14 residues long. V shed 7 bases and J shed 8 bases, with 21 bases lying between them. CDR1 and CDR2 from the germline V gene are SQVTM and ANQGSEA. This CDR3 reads CSACLDLLFDEQFF. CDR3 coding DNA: TGCAGCGCCTGCCTGGACTTACTTTTTGATGAGCAGTTCTTC.